Each of the 24 T cell receptor beta chains below was sequenced from the same sample in a study of CD8 T cells in ankylosing spondylitis. TCRdb re-derived calls from the 5' RACE reads in MiXCR, one entry per CDR3 protein. The sample has 200,000 to 250,000 distinct CDR3 sequences, about 10% seen once; the top ten hold roughly a fifth. Sequenced material: blood, either unsorted or a sorted T cell fraction (not recorded which). These receptors all come from a male donor with ankylosing spondylitis or in good health (not recorded which).

This clonotype was recorded many times. V usage is TRBV6-5 and J usage is TRBJ2-2, with D perhaps assigned TRBD1 or TRBD2 (5 bases each). Germline values: CDR1 MNHEY, CDR2 SVGAGI. V lost 2 bases and J lost 7, with 14 bases in between. The CDR3 has 15 amino acids. The DNA for the CDR3 is TGTGCCAGCAGTTACGCGGGTGGGGCGGTCGGGGAGCTGTTTTTT. Translated: CASSYAGGAVGELFF.

This clonotype was seen at least ten times. The chain has TRBV7-2 and TRBJ1-5; D perhaps matches TRBD1 (6 bases). Germline CDR1 is SGHTA and CDR2 is FQGNSA. Trimming removed 5 bases from V and 4 bases from J, with 18 bases in between. CDR3 size: 16 residues. CDR3 loop: CASSIQGQLANQPQHF. CDR3 DNA sequence: TGTGCCAGCAGCATCCAGGGACAATTAGCAAATCAGCCCCAGCATTTT.

This clonotype showed up many times. The rearrangement joins TRBV20-1 to TRBJ1-1; a possible D gene is TRBD1 (5 bases). Deletions cut 8 bases from V and 3 bases from J, with 22 bases between. The germline CDR1 and CDR2 sequences are DFQATT and SNEGSKA (reference sequence). The CDR3 runs 15 residues. CDR3 sequence: CSPSQGGRRDTEAFF. CDR3 coding DNA: TGCAGTCCAAGCCAGGGAGGACGGAGGGACACTGAAGCTTTCTTT.

This clonotype was detected ten times or more. The chain combines TRBV24-1 with TRBJ2-5; D remains ambiguous. Germline CDR1 KGHDR, CDR2 SFDVKD. The V gene lost 0 bases and the J gene lost 5 bases, with 21 bases spanning the gap. The CDR3 spans 18 residues. CDR3 loop: CATSDLQRVGKMSETQYF. The DNA of the CDR3 is TGTGCCACCAGTGATTTGCAACGGGTCGGAAAGATGTCCGAGACCCAGTACTTC.

The chain has TRBV7-2 and TRBJ1-4, with D unclear. The germline V gene encodes CDR1 SGHTA and CDR2 FQGNSA. V was shortened by 0 bases and J by 8 bases, with 10 bases between the two germline ends. The CDR3 is made up of 14 amino acids. CDR3 sequence (DNA): TGTGCCAGCAGCTTAGCGGTGTTGACCGAAAAACTGTTTTTT. It specifies CASSLAVLTEKLFF.

At least ten counts were recorded for this clonotype. The rearrangement uses TRBV20-1 and TRBJ2-1; D uncertain. Germline V gene sequence: CDR1 DFQATT, CDR2 SNEGSKA (reference sequence). This CDR3 is 14 amino acids long. Trimming pared 6 bases from V and 0 bases from J, leaving 12 bases between. CDR3: CSAQDPSSYNEQFF. CDR3 DNA sequence: TGCAGTGCCCAAGACCCGAGCTCCTACAATGAGCAGTTCTTC.

This clonotype was observed at least ten times. The chain is built from TRBV20-1 and TRBJ2-7; TRBD2 might be the D (7 bases). Trimming left V 3 bases short and J 3 bases short, with 15 bases between. From germline, CDR1 is DFQATT and CDR2 SNEGSKA (reference sequence). CDR3 size: 14 residues. DNA of the CDR3: TGCAGTGCTAGTTGGGGGGGGACAAGCTACGAGCAGTACTTC. It translates to CSASWGGTSYEQYF.

This clonotype came up many times. This sequence joins TRBV6-1 and TRBJ1-1; D is possibly TRBD1 (6 bases). CDR1 is MNHNS and CDR2 is SASEGT in the germline V gene. CDR3 size: 14 residues. Trimming shortened V by 8 bases and J by 2 bases, and 15 bases separated the two germline ends. In DNA, the CDR3 is TGTGCCAGCGGGCGAGGGACAAAAAACACTGAAGCTTTCTTT. The encoded protein is CASGRGTKNTEAFF.

This clonotype came up many times. The gene calls are TRBV7-8 and TRBJ2-1, with TRBD1 matching over 10 bases. The CDR3 covers 16 residues. Germline V gene lookup returns CDR1 SGHVS and CDR2 FQNEAQ. The V and J ends lost 1 base and 8 bases, in that order; junction bases with no gene match: 8. The CDR3 sequence: CASSLGQGQGYHEQFF. The DNA of the CDR3 is TGTGCCAGCAGCTTAGGTCAGGGACAGGGGTACCATGAGCAGTTCTTC. The full variable domain, with the rest looked up from reference TRBV7-8 and TRBJ2-1, is GAGVSQSPRYKVAKRGQDVALRCDPISGHVSLFWYQQALGQGPEFLTYFQNEAQLDKSGLPSDRFFAERPEGSVSTLKIQRTQQEDSAVYLCASSLGQGQGYHEQFFGPGTRLTVL.

This clonotype was seen only a few times. This chain uses TRBV20-1 with TRBJ2-6; weak D call: TRBD1 (5 bases). This CDR3 is built from 14 residues. Trimming stripped 2 bases from V and 12 bases from J, with 17 bases between. Germline V CDR1 and CDR2: DFQATT, SNEGSKA (reference sequence). The CDR3 region is CSARNGAGYSVLTF. CDR3 nucleotide sequence: TGCAGTGCTAGAAATGGGGCAGGGTACAGCGTCCTGACTTTC.

This clonotype was detected many times. This chain joins TRBV5-1 and TRBJ2-2; maybe TRBD1 (5 bases). The V gene's germline CDR1 is SGHRS and CDR2 YFSETQ. Between the trimmed V and J ends, which lost 0 bases and 2 bases, there was a span of 14 bases. The CDR3 sequence is 17 residues long. CDR3 region: CASSLDRTTINTGELFF. CDR3 bases: TGCGCCAGCAGCTTGGATCGGACAACTATAAACACCGGGGAGCTGTTTTTT.

At least ten counts were recorded for this clonotype. V and J are TRBV29-1 and TRBJ2-7; possible D gene TRBD2, 5 bases. V was pared by 7 bases and J by 4 bases, with 11 bases between. The CDR3 consists of 11 residues. Per germline, CDR1 SQVTM and CDR2 ANQGSEA. The CDR3: CSASSGYEQYF. For the CDR3, the DNA is TGCAGCGCGAGCTCGGGGTACGAGCAGTACTTC.

At least ten counts were recorded for this clonotype. The chain couples TRBV11-2 to TRBJ2-3, with a possible D match to TRBD2 (7 bases). The V gene lost 7 bases and the J gene lost 3 bases, with 17 bases spanning the gap. Germline CDR1 and CDR2: SGHAT and FQNNGV. The CDR3 contains 15 residues. This CDR3 reads CASNHGGRGTDTQYF. In DNA, the CDR3 is TGTGCCAGCAATCACGGGGGGCGAGGGACAGATACGCAGTATTTT. Together with reference TRBV11-2 and TRBJ2-3, the CDR3 gives the full variable domain: EAGVAQSPRYKIIEKRQSVAFWCNPISGHATLYWYQQILGQGPKLLIQFQNNGVVDDSQLPKDRFSAERLKGVDSTLKIQPAKLEDSAVYLCASNHGGRGTDTQYFGPGTRLTVL.

In its sample, this clonotype was seen many times. The chain employs TRBV2 and TRBJ2-4; TRBD1 matches at 7 bases. Germline V CDR1 and CDR2: SNHLY, FYNNEI. CDR3 size: 18 residues. With V trimmed by 2 bases and J by 0 bases, 10 bases remained unmatched. DNA for the CDR3: TGTGCCAGCAGTGAAAGAAGTGGGACAGCAATAGCCAAAAACATTCAGTACTTC. This gives the protein CASSERSGTAIAKNIQYF. Complete variable domain (other parts from reference TRBV2 and TRBJ2-4): EPEVTQTPSHQVTQMGQEVILRCVPISNHLYFYWYRQILGQKVEFLVSFYNNEISEKSEIFDDQFSVERPDGSNFTLKIRSTKLEDSAMYFCASSERSGTAIAKNIQYFGAGTRLSVL.

Ten or more counts support this clonotype. The chain is built from TRBV5-1 and TRBJ1-5; a possible D gene is TRBD1 (5 bases). Looked up from germline, CDR1 is SGHRS and CDR2 is YFSETQ. Trimming stripped 9 bases from V and 6 bases from J, with 19 bases between. The CDR3 is 14 residues long. The CDR3 region is CATSEMGGGQPQHF. The CDR3 nucleotides read TGCGCCACCTCCGAAATGGGGGGGGGTCAGCCCCAGCATTTT.

This clonotype was seen a few times. The chain links TRBV7-2 to TRBJ2-5, with D possibly being TRBD2 (5 bases). The germline V and J ends were trimmed by 1 base and 2 bases, with 8 bases remaining between them. Germline V gene data show CDR1 as SGHTA and CDR2 as FQGNSA. The CDR3 has 14 residues. The CDR3 bases are TGTGCCAGCAGCTTAGGTTGGACTCAAGAGACCCAGTACTTC. Translated, it gives CASSLGWTQETQYF.

There are a few counts of this clonotype. The rearrangement joins TRBV6-4 to TRBJ2-5; tentatively, D is TRBD1 (5 bases). The ends were cut back, 4 bases at V and 2 bases at J, with 8 bases in the middle. The CDR3 loop spans 13 amino acids. Germline CDR1 is MRHNA and CDR2 is SNTAGT. CDR3: CASSATGQETQYF. DNA for the CDR3: TGTGCCAGCAGTGCAACAGGACAAGAGACCCAGTACTTC.

This clonotype was seen ten or more times. The V gene is TRBV20-1, the J gene TRBJ1-1; D is uncertain. Deletions cut 3 bases from V and 1 base from J, with 9 bases between. There are 13 residues in the CDR3. Germline lookup yields CDR1 DFQATT and CDR2 SNEGSKA (reference sequence). The CDR3 DNA is TGCAGTGCTAGTCACCATTCGAACACTGAAGCTTTCTTT. Its protein product is CSASHHSNTEAFF.

This clonotype has just a few counts. The chain combines TRBV25-1 with TRBJ2-1, with 8 nucleotides matching TRBD2. V shed 5 bases, J shed 0 bases, and the junction held 3 bases outside the gene matches. The CDR3 runs 15 residues. CDR1 is MGHDK and CDR2 is SYGVNS in the germline V gene. The CDR3 here is CASSKLADSYNEQFF. The DNA for the CDR3 is TGTGCCAGCAGTAAACTAGCGGACTCCTACAATGAGCAGTTCTTC.

This chain joins TRBV3-1 and TRBJ2-1, with a tentative D call TRBD2 (6 bases). Germline CDR1 LGHDT, CDR2 YNNKEL (reference sequence). With 3 bases removed from V and 0 bases from J, the gap between germline ends came to 15 bases. The CDR3 extends over 17 amino acids. The CDR3 DNA reads TGTGCCAGCAGCCAGCAAGACCGGGACTTCTCCTACAATGAGCAGTTCTTC. Protein product: CASSQQDRDFSYNEQFF.

This clonotype showed up just a few times. The chain joins TRBV12-3 or TRBV12-4 to TRBJ1-6; D is undetermined. V was clipped by 4 bases and J by 7 bases, with 5 bases between them. This CDR3 region has 12 residues. The CDR3 reads CASSSQNSPLHF. The CDR3 nucleotides are TGTGCCAGCAGTTCCCAAAATTCACCCCTCCACTTT.

The CDR3 nucleotides read TGCGCCAGCAGCGATGGGGGGGCCTACAATGAGCAGTTCTTC. Translation gives CASSDGGAYNEQFF. V gene TRBV5-1 combines with J gene TRBJ2-1; 7 positions agree with TRBD2. After removal of 4 bases from V and 2 bases from J, the junction contained 3 bases not matched to a gene. CDR3 length equals 14 residues. Germline V lookup: CDR1 SGHRS, CDR2 YFSETQ. The full variable domain, completed using reference TRBV5-1 and TRBJ2-1, is KAGVTQTPRYLIKTRGQQVTLSCSPISGHRSVSWYQQTPGQGLQFLFEYFSETQRNKGNFPGRFSGRQFSNSRSEMNVSTLELGDSALYLCASSDGGAYNEQFFGPGTRLTVL.

This clonotype showed up many times. The rearrangement links TRBV11-1 to TRBJ2-2; D tentatively fits TRBD1 or TRBD2 (5 bases each). Trimming cost V 1 base and J 2 bases, with 20 bases left between them. The CDR3 contains 19 residues. CDR1 and CDR2 from the germline V gene are SGHAT and FQDESV (reference sequence). The CDR3 region has the DNA TGTGCCAGCAGCTTAGAACGGGCCTGGGGCGGAGGAAACACCGGGGAGCTGTTTTTT. Its protein product is CASSLERAWGGGNTGELFF.

The chain carries TRBV6-1 and TRBJ1-5; the D gene is possibly TRBD1 (6 bases). Germline-derived CDR1 and CDR2 are MNHNS and SASEGT. The CDR3 has 14 residues. V shed 6 bases and J shed 4 bases, with 13 bases lying between them. Here the CDR3 DNA reads TGTGCCAGCAGACCGGACAGCCTGAATCAGCCCCAGCATTTT. Residues: CASRPDSLNQPQHF.